One sample yielded the 18 T cell receptor beta chains listed below, sequenced in a study of radiation and T cells in renal cell carcinoma. Method: immunoSEQ multiplex PCR; TCRdb's copy keeps in-frame clones and lacks some. The sample has more than 95,000 clones; roughly 80% are singletons. The time point denotes: baseline pretreatment blood. The treatment is: 15 Gy SBRT to primary tumor, nephrectomy 4 weeks later. Sequences were derived from blood, sampled from a patient whose treatment included radiotherapy and nephrectomy. These receptor sequences come from a woman aged 60-75 years with renal cell carcinoma.

J is TRBJ2-5 and V is TRBV5-1; the D is unclear. This CDR3 has 11 amino acids. Germline CDR1 and CDR2: SGHRS and YFSETQ. V was pared by 6 bases and J by 2 bases, with 5 bases between. The CDR3 sequence: CASTQQETQYF. CDR3 in DNA: TGCGCCAGCACACAGCAAGAGACCCAGTACTTC.

This clone appeared a single time. V is TRBV28 and J is TRBJ2-7, with TRBD1 identical over 9 bases. Unmatched junction bases numbered 14, after V lost 3 bases and J lost 5 bases. This CDR3 spans 17 amino acids. Germline lookup yields CDR1 MDHEN and CDR2 SYDVKM. This CDR3 is CASSFLGGAGTGNEQYF. CDR3 in DNA: TGTGCCAGCAGTTTTCTCGGAGGAGCCGGGACAGGGAACGAGCAGTACTTC.

CDR3 DNA: TGTGCCAGCAGTTGGGGGGCGTTGAACACTGAAGCTTTCTTT. This encodes CASSWGALNTEAFF. This chain uses TRBV27 with TRBJ1-1; D is possibly TRBD1 (6 bases). The V end lost 4 bases, the J end lost 0 bases, and 9 bases lay between the germline ends. CDR1 and CDR2 (germline): MNHEY, SMNVEV (reference sequence). The CDR3 totals 14 residues.

This chain links TRBV6-5 with TRBJ2-1; no reliable D call. Between the trimmed V and J ends, which lost 2 bases and 9 bases, there was a span of 8 bases. CDR3 length: 12 residues. CDR1 MNHEY and CDR2 SVGAGI come from the germline V gene. CDR3 nucleotide sequence: TGTGCCAGCAGTTACCCCCGTGGTGAGCAGTTCTTC. Protein: CASSYPRGEQFF.

The chain couples TRBV19 to TRBJ1-1; D uncertain. The CDR3 covers 13 residues. Germline V gene data show CDR1 as LNHDA and CDR2 as SQIVND (reference sequence). Trimming pared 7 bases from V and 1 base from J, leaving 10 bases between. CDR3 amino acids: CASTFTGNTEAFF. The DNA of the CDR3 is TGTGCCAGTACCTTCACCGGGAACACTGAAGCTTTCTTT.

The chain recombines TRBV7-3 with TRBJ2-5, with unresolved D. Germline V gene lookup returns CDR1 SGHTA and CDR2 FQGTGA. The CDR3 loop spans 13 amino acids. Trimming left V 5 bases short and J 3 bases short, with 10 bases between. CDR3 DNA: TGTGCCAGCAGCCAAGGAACAGAAGAGACCCAGTACTTC. As protein: CASSQGTEETQYF.

This clone was seen once. The chain links TRBV28 to TRBJ1-4, with a possible D match to TRBD1 (5 bases). Germline V lookup: CDR1 MDHEN, CDR2 SYDVKM. The CDR3 spans 16 residues. V dropped 2 bases and J dropped 3 bases, with 13 bases sitting between them. The CDR3 DNA follows: TGTGCCAGCAGTTTAGAAGGGGCCCTCTCTAATGAAAAACTGTTTTTT. Amino acid sequence: CASSLEGALSNEKLFF.

This clone was seen just once. V is TRBV5-1 and J is TRBJ1-2; 8 nucleotides line up with TRBD1. The germline V gene has CDR1 SGHRS and CDR2 YFSETQ. The CDR3 spans 18 residues. V dropped 4 bases and J dropped 7; count of bases not matched to a gene: 21. The CDR3 nucleotides are TGCGCCAGCAGCCGGACAGGGACAAGAAGGGCGCCATCGGGTGGCTACACCTTC. Its translation: CASSRTGTRRAPSGGYTF.

J is TRBJ2-5 and V is TRBV11-2, with D perhaps TRBD1 (6 bases). Germline CDR1 SGHAT, CDR2 FQNNGV. Trimming left V 5 bases short and J 5 bases short, with 18 bases between. The CDR3 loop spans 15 amino acids. CDR3 sequence: CASSLKQGFWETQYF. Here the CDR3 DNA reads TGTGCCAGCAGCCTCAAGCAGGGGTTTTGGGAGACCCAGTACTTC.

This chain connects TRBV5-1 to TRBJ1-3, with D uncertain. V dropped 0 bases and J dropped 1 base, with 8 bases sitting between them. The germline V gene has CDR1 SGHRS and CDR2 YFSETQ. The CDR3 is 15 amino acids. As DNA, the CDR3 is TGCGCCAGCAGCTTGGCCTACCAGTCTGGAAACACCATATATTTT. Protein product: CASSLAYQSGNTIYF.

V usage is TRBV7-2 and J usage is TRBJ2-7; D gene unclear. Per the germline V gene, CDR1 is SGHTA and CDR2 is FQGNSA. Between the trimmed V and J ends, which lost 1 base and 0 bases, there was a span of 13 bases. The CDR3 is 16 amino acids. CDR3 residues: CASSLVVSASSYEQYF. CDR3 coding DNA: TGTGCCAGCAGCTTAGTAGTATCGGCATCCTCCTACGAGCAGTACTTC.

V and J are TRBV10-3 and TRBJ1-4, with D perhaps TRBD1 (5 bases). V lost 9 bases, J lost 0 bases, and 14 bases lay in between. Germline assignment: CDR1 ENHRY and CDR2 SYGVKD. The CDR3 is 15 amino acids. This chain's CDR3 is CAIGGGIATNEKLFF. CDR3 bases: TGTGCCATAGGTGGGGGAATTGCAACTAATGAAAAACTGTTTTTT.

On this clone itself: The junction differs from germline at one of its ends, possibly a read error. The gene calls are TRBV6-6 and TRBJ1-1; weak D call: TRBD1 (6 bases). CDR1 and CDR2 from the germline V gene are MNHNY and SVGAGI (reference sequence). This CDR3 contains 13 residues. This CDR3 reads CASSNTGSWEVFF. The DNA of the CDR3 is TGTGCCAGCAGCAATACAGGGTCCTGGGAAGTTTTCTTT.

The rearrangement uses TRBV7-9 and TRBJ1-3; no reliable D call. The CDR3 is 14 amino acids. In germline, CDR1 is SEHNR, CDR2 FQNEAQ (reference sequence). Trimming left V 5 bases short and J 9 bases short, with 17 bases between. CDR3 in amino acids: CASSPRVWESTIYF. The CDR3 coding sequence is TGTGCCAGCAGCCCTAGGGTCTGGGAAAGCACCATATATTTT.

In its sample, this clone was seen a few times. This chain joins TRBV9 and TRBJ1-2, with D hard to call. CDR1 and CDR2 (germline): SGDLS, YYNGEE. This CDR3 has 14 amino acids. V was cut by 4 bases and J by 2 bases, with 12 bases left in between. The CDR3 loop is CASSSSWINYGYTF. DNA for the CDR3: TGTGCCAGCAGCTCTTCTTGGATCAACTATGGCTACACCTTC.

Remarks on this clone: This CDR3 is also generated by other DNA sequences in the sample. The V call is TRBV6-6, the J call TRBJ1-1, with D tentatively TRBD1 (5 bases). The CDR3 is 14 residues long. In germline, CDR1 is MNHNY, CDR2 SVGAGI (reference sequence). V was cut by 7 bases and J by 0 bases, with 12 bases left in between. The CDR3 region is CASMSLRVNTEAFF. The CDR3 DNA reads TGTGCCAGCATGAGCCTCAGGGTGAACACTGAAGCTTTCTTT.

This clone has more than one count but fewer than ten. The V gene is TRBV7-2, the J gene TRBJ2-7, with no clear D. Germline CDR1 is SGHTA and CDR2 is FQGNSA. V lost 6 bases to trimming and J lost 3 bases, with 12 bases between them. The CDR3 extends over 13 amino acids. This CDR3 is CASRPLTSYEQYF. In DNA form, the CDR3 reads TGTGCCAGCAGACCTCTGACAAGCTACGAGCAGTACTTC.

This chain joins TRBV2 and TRBJ1-1; 7 bases fit TRBD1. CDR3 length: 12 residues. Germline V lookup: CDR1 SNHLY, CDR2 FYNNEI. V lost 11 bases, J lost 4 bases, and 7 bases stayed unmatched. CDR3: CADQGGGTEAFF. CDR3 coding DNA: TGTGCCGACCAGGGGGGGGGCACTGAAGCTTTCTTT.